This is a list of T cell receptor beta chains from one sample in a study of vaccination and CD4 T cells after COVID-19. MiXCR, applied by TCRdb to the PCR reads, yields one record per CDR3 protein. The sample holds around 14,000 distinct CDR3 sequences, roughly half seen once. Their antigens are not known. Sequenced material: CD4+ T cells from blood, cultured in vitro. These receptors were obtained from a human donor who had recovered from COVID-19. CDR3s include the opening cysteine and the closing phenylalanine or tryptophan. Each record gives: CDR3 length, V gene, D gene, J gene, clone size, CDR3 protein, CDR3 DNA. A D gene is named only where the DNA matches it firmly. A clone size is listed for some rows: how often the clone was seen (once, few, many), or a class if it is expanded.

14	TRBV6-1	NA	TRBJ1-6	few	CASTRSSYNSPLHF	TGTGCCAGCACTCGGAGCTCCTATAATTCACCCCTCCACTTT
15	TRBV5-1	TRBD1	TRBJ1-2	few	CASSLGGGQVYGYTF	TGCGCCAGCAGCTTGGGGGGCGGACAGGTCTATGGCTACACCTTC
17	TRBV20-1	NA	TRBJ2-1	NA	CSAREGSGRATYNEQFF	TGCAGTGCTAGAGAAGGTTCAGGCAGGGCCACCTACAATGAGCAGTTCTTC
14	TRBV5-1	NA	TRBJ1-1	NA	CASSFEGSSTEAFF	TGCGCCAGCAGCTTTGAAGGGTCGAGCACTGAAGCTTTCTTT
16	TRBV20-1	NA	TRBJ1-5	few	CSARVPGRSGGQPQHF	TGCAGTGCTAGAGTCCCGGGACGATCGGGAGGGCAGCCCCAGCATTTT
11	TRBV20-1	TRBD1	TRBJ2-7	NA	CSLDRGLEQYF	TGCAGCCTGGACAGGGGGCTAGAGCAGTACTTC
15	TRBV6-1	TRBD1	TRBJ2-7	NA	CASPREGTGGHEQYF	TGTGCCAGCCCCCGAGAAGGGACAGGGGGCCACGAGCAGTACTTC
15	TRBV7-3	TRBD2	TRBJ2-3	NA	CASSLSGGGQGTQYF	TGTGCCAGCAGCCTTAGCGGGGGGGGCCAAGGCACGCAGTATTTT
11	TRBV6-5	NA	TRBJ1-2	NA	CASSSMGGYTF	TGTGCCAGCAGTTCCATGGGAGGCTACACCTTC
14	TRBV28	TRBD2	TRBJ2-7	NA	CASSEPSGADEQYF	TGTGCCAGCAGTGAACCTAGCGGTGCGGACGAGCAGTACTTC
14	TRBV27	NA	TRBJ1-1	few	CASSLGWGNTEAFF	TGTGCCAGCAGTTTGGGCTGGGGAAATACTGAAGCTTTCTTT
14	TRBV7-3	TRBD1	TRBJ2-3	few	CASSIQGAGDTQYF	TGTGCCAGCAGCATCCAGGGGGCCGGAGATACGCAGTATTTT
12	TRBV2	NA	TRBJ1-2	NA	CASSGYRAGYTF	TGTGCCAGCAGTGGCTACAGGGCCGGCTACACCTTC
14	TRBV20-1	NA	TRBJ2-1	NA	CSASPLLVSNEQFF	TGCAGTGCTAGCCCGCTGCTAGTAAGCAATGAGCAGTTCTTC
15	TRBV5-4	TRBD2	TRBJ2-3	NA	CASSWGLAGQDTQYF	TGTGCCAGCAGCTGGGGACTAGCGGGGCAAGATACGCAGTATTTT
14	TRBV9	TRBD1	TRBJ1-6	few	CASSPRDRQTPLHF	TGTGCCAGCAGCCCCCGGGACAGGCAGACGCCCCTCCACTTT
13	TRBV6-1	TRBD1	TRBJ1-4	NA	CASRGQRNEKLFF	TGTGCCAGCAGGGGACAGAGGAATGAAAAACTGTTTTTT
15	TRBV11-1	NA	TRBJ1-2	few	CASSLWGDSNYGYTF	TGTGCCAGCAGCTTGTGGGGGGATTCGAACTATGGCTACACCTTC
15	TRBV20-1	TRBD2	TRBJ2-2	once	CSASSPGTSPGELFF	TGCAGTGCATCGAGCCCCGGGACTAGCCCCGGGGAGCTGTTTTTT
15	TRBV12-3/TRBV12-4	NA	TRBJ1-3	NA	CASSLRHTSGNTIYF	TGTGCCAGCAGTTTAAGACACACCTCTGGAAACACCATATATTTT
14	TRBV20-1	NA	TRBJ1-6	NA	CSARDPGSYSPLHF	TGCAGTGCTAGAGATCCCGGGAGTTATTCACCCCTCCACTTT
18	TRBV7-3	TRBD1	TRBJ2-6	NA	CASSRVATGASGANVLTF	TGTGCCAGCAGCCGAGTTGCCACAGGGGCCTCTGGGGCCAACGTCCTGACTTTC
13	TRBV20-1	NA	TRBJ1-3	NA	CSAGGGRGNTIYF	TGCAGTGCCGGGGGGGGCCGAGGAAACACCATATATTTT
14	TRBV6-1	TRBD1	TRBJ1-2	NA	CASSNDRGIGGYTF	TGTGCCAGCAGTAACGACAGGGGTATAGGAGGCTACACCTTC
15	TRBV20-1	NA	TRBJ2-3	few	CSASRDSLGEDTQYF	TGCAGTGCTAGTCGGGACTCCCTGGGGGAAGATACGCAGTATTTT
14	TRBV7-2	NA	TRBJ2-3	NA	CASSTRQETDTQYF	TGTGCCAGCAGCACCCGACAGGAAACAGATACGCAGTATTTT
15	TRBV15	NA	TRBJ2-7	NA	CATSRDPGLGYEQYF	TGTGCCACCAGCAGAGATCCGGGATTGGGCTACGAGCAGTACTTC
14	TRBV11-2	NA	TRBJ2-1	NA	CASSLASSYNEQFF	TGTGCCAGCAGCTTAGCCAGCTCCTACAATGAGCAGTTCTTC